Below, 14 T cell receptor beta chains from the same sample are listed, as sequenced in a study of identical twins. TCRdb processed the 5' RACE reads anew with MiXCR; each CDR3 protein has one entry. The sample carries fewer than 500,000 distinct CDR3 sequences, roughly an eighth recorded once. These data are also associated with another study on yellow fever vaccine responses in identical twins.

Source material: CD4+ T cells sorted from blood. These receptor sequences come from a woman in her late teens or twenties in good health.

This clonotype was seen a handful of times. The genes are TRBV15 and TRBJ2-4, with 8 bases fitting TRBD2. CDR3 size: 13 residues. Germline V gives CDR1 LNHNV, CDR2 YYDKDF (reference sequence). Trimming removed 4 bases from V and 9 bases from J; junction bases left unmatched: 5. The CDR3 region is CATSNHGGGIQYF. The CDR3, as DNA: TGTGCCACCAGCAATCACGGGGGGGGCATTCAGTACTTC.

This clonotype was counted between two and nine times. This chain links TRBV20-1 with TRBJ1-3; D perhaps matches TRBD1 (5 bases). The CDR3 length is 14 residues. Between the trimmed V and J ends, which lost 4 bases and 8 bases, there was a span of 18 bases. Germline CDR1 is DFQATT and CDR2 is SNEGSKA (reference sequence). CDR3 residues: CSATKDTDRHTIYF. As DNA, the CDR3 is TGCAGTGCTACCAAGGACACGGACCGGCACACCATATATTTT.

This clonotype was recorded a few times. The CDR3 reads CSARDFRRGAQAADTQYF. The CDR3 DNA sequence: TGCAGTGCTAGAGATTTCCGCAGGGGCGCCCAGGCGGCAGATACGCAGTATTTT. The J gene is TRBJ2-3, the V gene TRBV20-1; possibly TRBD1 for D (6 bases). Germline V gene sequence: CDR1 DFQATT, CDR2 SNEGSKA (reference sequence). CDR3 length equals 18 residues. V was clipped by 0 bases and J by 4 bases, with 23 bases between them.

Of note for this clonotype: Since no conserved phenylalanine or tryptophan closes the CDR3, a read error is the likely cause. The J gene is TRBJ1-4, the V gene TRBV18; D remains ambiguous. Between the trimmed V and J ends, which lost 3 bases and 5 bases, there was a span of 7 bases. This CDR3 is 13 amino acids long. In germline, CDR1 is KGHSH, CDR2 LQKENI. The CDR3: CASSPRVNEKLFL. CDR3 DNA sequence: TGTGCCAGCTCACCCCGGGTCAATGAAAAACTGTTTTTA.

This clonotype was seen only a few times. The chain couples TRBV19 to TRBJ1-1; D is undetermined. CDR3 length: 13 amino acids. Germline V CDR1 and CDR2: LNHDA, SQIVND (reference sequence). V was clipped by 7 bases and J by 2 bases, with 11 bases between them. Written as DNA, the CDR3 is TGTGCCAGTACTACCGGACTAAACACTGAAGCTTTCTTT. It encodes CASTTGLNTEAFF.

This clonotype has more than one count but fewer than ten. V usage is TRBV29-1 and J usage is TRBJ2-7; 14 bases match TRBD2. The J segment lost 5 bases and the V segment lost 5 bases, leaving 8 bases of the junction unmatched. Germline V gives CDR1 SQVTM, CDR2 ANQGSEA. The CDR3 covers 15 residues. CDR3 DNA sequence: TGCAGCGTTTCCGGGACTAGCGGGAGTGTGAACGAGCAGTACTTC. Translated, it gives CSVSGTSGSVNEQYF.

The CDR3 bases are TGTGCCAGCAGTTTAGCGCTGGGCACCGACCTCTACGAGCAGTACTTC. Protein: CASSLALGTDLYEQYF. This rearrangement joins TRBV12-3 or TRBV12-4 to TRBJ2-7; no firm D call. The V end lost 0 bases, the J end lost 3 bases, and 15 bases lay between the germline ends. The CDR3 runs to 16 residues.

The rearrangement uses TRBV10-1 and TRBJ2-1; D remains ambiguous. This CDR3 spans 15 amino acids. Per germline, CDR1 WNHNN and CDR2 SYGVQD (reference sequence). The V and J ends lost 2 bases and 3 bases respectively, with 11 bases between them. The DNA for the CDR3 is TGCGCCAGCAGTGAGATAACAGCGATCTACAATGAGCAGTTCTTC. Protein sequence: CASSEITAIYNEQFF.

This clonotype was seen many times. The chain uses TRBV24-1 and TRBJ2-3, with a possible D match to TRBD1 (6 bases). The length of the CDR3 is 14 residues. Trimming left V 9 bases short and J 0 bases short, with 12 bases between. The germline CDR1 and CDR2 sequences are KGHDR and SFDVKD. For the CDR3, the DNA is TGTGCCACCGCCACAGACAGGAGCACAGATACGCAGTATTTT. Translation gives CATATDRSTDTQYF.

The rearrangement links TRBV12-3 or TRBV12-4 to TRBJ2-1, with D unresolved. Trimming left V 3 bases short and J 6 bases short, with 9 bases between. The CDR3 is 13 amino acids. CDR3 amino acids: CASSFSLPNEQFF. CDR3 nucleotides: TGTGCCAGCAGTTTTTCGCTTCCCAATGAGCAGTTCTTC.

This clonotype turned up a few times. The chain carries TRBV29-1 and TRBJ1-2; possible D gene TRBD1, 6 bases. The CDR3 is 13 amino acids. The V end lost 5 bases, the J end lost 4 bases, and 14 bases lay between the germline ends. Per germline, CDR1 SQVTM and CDR2 ANQGSEA. The CDR3, as DNA: TGCAGCGTTTACAGGGAGGACTCCTATGGCTACACCTTC. The encoded protein is CSVYREDSYGYTF.

This clonotype was detected only a few times. The chain links TRBV3-1 to TRBJ2-3, with 8 bases that match TRBD2. CDR1 and CDR2 (germline): LGHDT, YNNKEL (reference sequence). CDR3 length: 15 residues. V was pared by 4 bases and J by 2 bases, with 5 bases of the junction left unmatched. The CDR3 coding sequence is TGTGCCAGCAGCCCATTAGCGGGGATCACAGATACGCAGTATTTT. This sequence encodes CASSPLAGITDTQYF.

This clonotype came up a few times. The chain recombines TRBV6-1 with TRBJ2-7; 8 bases match TRBD2. This CDR3 region has 13 residues. V gave up 4 bases and J gave up 2 bases; unmatched junction bases: 1. Per germline, CDR1 MNHNS and CDR2 SASEGT. The CDR3 DNA is TGTGCCAGCAGTGGGGGACTAGCCTACGAGCAGTACTTC. It is translated as CASSGGLAYEQYF.

This clonotype was counted a few times. The genes are TRBV2 and TRBJ2-7; D not certain. The CDR3 contains 12 residues. The germline V and J ends were trimmed by 7 bases and 6 bases, with 13 bases remaining between them. CDR1 SNHLY and CDR2 FYNNEI come from the germline V gene. The CDR3 region is CASTDFTAEQYF. For the CDR3, the DNA is TGTGCCAGCACTGATTTTACCGCCGAGCAGTACTTC. Variable domain in full (rest from reference TRBV2 and TRBJ2-7): EPEVTQTPSHQVTQMGQEVILRCVPISNHLYFYWYRQILGQKVEFLVSFYNNEISEKSEIFDDQFSVERPDGSNFTLKIRSTKLEDSAMYFCASTDFTAEQYFGPGTRLTVT.